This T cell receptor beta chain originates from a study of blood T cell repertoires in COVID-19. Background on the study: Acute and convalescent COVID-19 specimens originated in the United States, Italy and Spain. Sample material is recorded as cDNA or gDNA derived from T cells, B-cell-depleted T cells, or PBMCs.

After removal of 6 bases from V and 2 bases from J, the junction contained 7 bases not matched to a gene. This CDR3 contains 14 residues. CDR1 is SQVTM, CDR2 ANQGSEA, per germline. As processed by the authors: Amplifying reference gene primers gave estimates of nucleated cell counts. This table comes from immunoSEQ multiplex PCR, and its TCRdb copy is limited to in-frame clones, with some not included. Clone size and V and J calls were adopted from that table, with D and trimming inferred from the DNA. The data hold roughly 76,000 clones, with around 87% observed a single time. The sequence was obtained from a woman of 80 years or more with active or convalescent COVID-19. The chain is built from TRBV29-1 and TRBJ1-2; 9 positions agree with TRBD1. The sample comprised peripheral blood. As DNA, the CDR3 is TGCAGCGTGTCAACACAGGGGGCGAACTATGGCTACACCTTC. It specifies CSVSTQGANYGYTF.